The present entry profiles one TCR beta chain with its context. The trim removed 0 bases at V and 1 base at J, leaving 15 bases unmatched. The CDR3 consists of 21 residues. CDR1 and CDR2 (germline): SNHLY, FYNNEI. This entry comes from a study of blood T cell repertoires in COVID-19. Some clones are missing from TCRdb's copy, which holds only in-frame ones; the method was immunoSEQ multiplex PCR. Here the sample spans about 200,000 clones, roughly 88% being singletons. This rearrangement joins TRBV2 to TRBJ2-1; 10 bases match TRBD2. This receptor was obtained from a young man with active or convalescent COVID-19. Sequenced material: peripheral blood. The CDR3 region is CASSEALLAGGSHFSYNEQFF. The CDR3 nucleotides are TGTGCCAGCAGTGAAGCGCTTTTAGCGGGAGGCTCTCACTTTTCCTACAATGAGCAGTTCTTC.